Listed below are T cell receptor beta chains from one sample, sequenced in a study of blood T cell repertoires in COVID-19. Here immunoSEQ multiplex PCR was the method, and the copy in TCRdb shows in-frame clones only, minus some. In the table there are around 150,000 clones, 75% to 90% of which are singletons. Sequenced material: peripheral blood. These receptors originate from a man in his 70s with acute or convalescent COVID-19. Each CDR3 is given with its conserved first and last residue. D genes are given only for firm matches. Clone size is not always given. Where it is, it says once, few, many or a class for expanded clones.

CASSLSPIPREQYF | TGTGCCAGCAGTTTAAGTCCTATCCCTCGCGAGCAGTACTTC | - | TRBJ2-7 | - | TRBV28
CASSRTGYEQYF | TGTGCCAGCAGCCGGACAGGGTACGAGCAGTACTTC | - | TRBJ2-7 | TRBD1 | TRBV7-9
CASSLVAPRGVYF | TGTGCCAGCAGCTTGGTGGCCCCGCGGGGGGTATACTTC | - | TRBJ2-5 | TRBD2 | TRBV5-8
CASSLLAGGGDTQYF | TGTGCCAGCAGCTTGCTAGCGGGGGGTGGGGATACGCAGTATTTT | - | TRBJ2-3 | TRBD2 | TRBV5-4
CASSYFGSSYEQYF | TGTGCCAGCAGTTACTTTGGGAGCTCCTACGAGCAGTACTTC | few | TRBJ2-7 | - | TRBV6-6
CATTPGTDTQYF | TGTGCCACCACTCCAGGGACAGATACGCAGTATTTT | - | TRBJ2-3 | - | TRBV15
CASSSGNTNEKLFF | TGTGCCAGCAGCTCAGGGAACACTAATGAAAAACTGTTTTTT | - | TRBJ1-4 | - | TRBV5-4
CASSPAWENEKLFF | TGTGCCAGCAGCCCGGCCTGGGAGAATGAAAAACTGTTTTTT | - | TRBJ1-4 | - | TRBV4-2
CASSIGGHTDTQYF | TGTGCCAGTAGTATTGGGGGCCACACAGATACGCAGTATTTT | - | TRBJ2-3 | - | TRBV19
CASSTGTGGRRETQYF | TGTGCCAGTAGTACAGGGACAGGGGGCCGACGAGAGACCCAGTACTTC | - | TRBJ2-5 | TRBD1 | TRBV19
CASSPGTGKTGNTIYF | TGTGCCAGCAGTCCCGGGACAGGGAAAACAGGAAACACCATATATTTT | - | TRBJ1-3 | TRBD1 | TRBV7-2
CASTSGTVLVSGNTIYF | TGTGCCAGCACCTCTGGGACAGTTCTAGTCTCTGGAAACACCATATATTTT | - | TRBJ1-3 | TRBD1 | TRBV28
CASSLGAGNGYTF | TGTGCCAGCAGCTTAGGTGCAGGGAACGGCTACACCTTC | once | TRBJ1-2 | - | TRBV7-9
CASSFPWQVNTGELFF | TGTGCCAGCAGCTTCCCGTGGCAGGTGAACACCGGGGAGCTGTTTTTT | - | TRBJ2-2 | - | TRBV7-9
CASSRERNTGELFF | TGTGCCAGCAGCCGCGAAAGAAACACCGGGGAGCTGTTTTTT | - | TRBJ2-2 | - | TRBV4-2
CASSLGRGQPQHF | TGTGCCAGCAGCTTAGGACGGGGTCAGCCCCAGCATTTT | - | TRBJ1-5 | - | TRBV11-2
CASSAVGQGLSGNTIYF | TGTGCCAGCAGCGCCGTCGGACAGGGTCTTTCTGGAAACACCATATATTTT | - | TRBJ1-3 | TRBD1 | TRBV25-1
CASSSHPYEQYF | TGTGCCAGCAGTTCACACCCCTACGAGCAGTACTTC | - | TRBJ2-7 | - | TRBV28
CASSPGTAWRRTSQYF | TGTGCCAGCAGCCCCGGGACAGCGTGGAGAAGGACGTCGCAGTATTTT | - | TRBJ2-3 | TRBD1 | TRBV28
CASRGLTEAFF | TGTGCCAGCAGGGGACTCACTGAAGCTTTCTTT | few | TRBJ1-1 | - | TRBV6-5
CASSLGRYYGYTF | TGTGCCAGCAGCCTAGGCAGATACTATGGCTACACCTTC | - | TRBJ1-2 | - | TRBV7-3
CASMGSSLAKNIQYF | TGTGCCAGCATGGGCAGCAGCCTAGCCAAAAACATTCAGTACTTC | once | TRBJ2-4 | - | TRBV6-5
CATSRDPRGGSPLHF | TGTGCCACCAGCAGAGATCCTAGGGGAGGTTCACCCCTCCACTTT | - | TRBJ1-6 | - | TRBV15
CAWSVLAGVSTGELFF | TGTGCCTGGAGTGTACTAGCGGGGGTGTCCACCGGGGAGCTGTTTTTT | - | TRBJ2-2 | TRBD2 | TRBV30
CASSLQGGSGNTIYF | TGTGCCAGCAGCTTGCAAGGGGGCTCTGGAAACACCATATATTTT | once | TRBJ1-3 | - | TRBV7-2
CASSPPGADRLTEAFF | TGCGCCAGCAGCCCGCCGGGTGCGGATCGTCTCACTGAAGCTTTCTTT | - | TRBJ1-1 | - | TRBV4-1
CASSLMGPDTQYF | TGCGCCAGCAGCTTGATGGGCCCCGATACGCAGTATTTT | - | TRBJ2-3 | - | TRBV5-1
CAWSSRFGQYF | TGTGCCTGGAGCAGCAGGTTCGGGCAGTACTTC | - | TRBJ2-7 | - | TRBV30
CASSYSLTGGVGEQFF | TGTGCCAGCAGTTACTCCTTGACAGGGGGGGTTGGTGAGCAGTTCTTC | - | TRBJ2-1 | TRBD1 | TRBV6-5
CASSPGQGPPANEKLFF | TGCGCCAGCAGCCCCGGACAGGGACCCCCAGCTAATGAAAAACTGTTTTTT | - | TRBJ1-4 | TRBD1 | TRBV5-1
CASSKKQGRVNEQFF | TGCGCCAGCAGCAAAAAACAGGGGAGAGTAAATGAGCAGTTCTTC | - | TRBJ2-1 | TRBD1 | TRBV5-1
CASSAGGDQYF | TGTGCCAGCAGCGCGGGGGGCGACCAGTACTTC | - | TRBJ2-5 | - | TRBV9
CASSSPRDSYGYTF | TGTGCCAGCAGTTCACCCCGGGACAGCTATGGCTACACCTTC | - | TRBJ1-2 | TRBD1 | TRBV7-9
CASSQYYKGAAFF | TGTGCCAGCAGCCAATATTATAAGGGGGCGGCTTTCTTT | - | TRBJ1-1 | TRBD1 | TRBV3-1/TRBV3-2
CASKTTGGNQPQHF | TGTGCCAGCAAAACGACAGGGGGCAATCAGCCCCAGCATTTT | - | TRBJ1-5 | TRBD1 | TRBV6-5
CASSVTGNSPLHF | TGTGCCAGCAGCGTGACAGGGAATTCACCCCTCCACTTT | - | TRBJ1-6 | TRBD1 | TRBV9
CASRSFAQAGDNSPLHF | TGTGCCAGCCGCAGTTTCGCCCAGGCAGGGGATAATTCACCCCTCCACTTT | - | TRBJ1-6 | - | TRBV28
CASSLYLRGGETQYF | TGTGCCAGCAGCTTATATCTGCGGGGGGGGGAGACCCAGTACTTC | few | TRBJ2-5 | TRBD2 | TRBV7-9
CASSPFERGRRGEQYF | TGTGCCAGTAGTCCCTTCGAGCGGGGGCGACGGGGCGAGCAGTACTTC | - | TRBJ2-7 | TRBD2 | TRBV19
CASSVGSGRAEEQFF | TGTGCCAGCAGCGTAGGTAGCGGGAGGGCCGAGGAGCAGTTCTTC | - | TRBJ2-1 | TRBD2 | TRBV9
CASSLASGGGYGYTF | TGTGCCAGCAGCTTAGCGAGCGGGGGAGGCTATGGCTACACCTTC | - | TRBJ1-2 | - | TRBV7-2
CATSLTRGTGELFF | TGCGCCACCTCCCTGACCAGGGGCACCGGGGAGCTGTTTTTT | - | TRBJ2-2 | - | TRBV10-1
CASSPTGRGTEAFF | TGTGCCAGCAGTCCAACAGGGAGAGGCACTGAAGCTTTCTTT | - | TRBJ1-1 | - | TRBV6-5
CASSLLAPQGNQPQHF | TGCGCCAGCAGCCTTCTTGCTCCGCAGGGAAATCAGCCCCAGCATTTT | - | TRBJ1-5 | - | TRBV4-1
CATSGGQRDSPLHF | TGTGCCACCAGCGGGGGACAGCGGGATTCACCCCTCCACTTT | - | TRBJ1-6 | TRBD1 | TRBV24-1
CASGSGPGGEGEKLFF | TGTGCCAGCGGGAGCGGGCCGGGGGGAGAGGGTGAAAAACTGTTTTTT | - | TRBJ1-4 | - | TRBV6-6
CATQGGGSYGYTF | TGTGCCACCCAGGGTGGGGGCTCCTATGGCTACACCTTC | - | TRBJ1-2 | - | TRBV6-5
CASSEARSYNEQFF | TGTGCCAGCAGTGAAGCGCGCTCCTACAATGAGCAGTTCTTC | - | TRBJ2-1 | - | TRBV6-1
CASSLGPEQYF | TGCGCCAGCAGCTTGGGGCCAGAGCAGTACTTC | - | TRBJ2-7 | - | TRBV5-1
CASSDRGLGQETQYF | TGTGCCAGCAGCGACAGGGGTTTGGGCCAAGAGACCCAGTACTTC | - | TRBJ2-5 | TRBD1 | TRBV9
CAISMSGGQSYNEQFF | TGTGCCATCAGTATGAGCGGGGGGCAATCCTACAATGAGCAGTTCTTC | - | TRBJ2-1 | TRBD2 | TRBV10-3
CASSYPRTSGPRADTQYF | TGTGCCAGCAGTTACCCCCGGACTAGCGGCCCTCGGGCAGATACGCAGTATTTT | - | TRBJ2-3 | TRBD2 | TRBV6-2/TRBV6-3
CASSHTRSGYTF | TGTGCCAGCAGTCATACAAGGAGTGGCTACACCTTC | - | TRBJ1-2 | - | TRBV6-5
CSALLYNEQFF | TGCAGTGCCCTCCTCTACAATGAGCAGTTCTTC | - | TRBJ2-1 | - | TRBV20-1
CASSEAADSFDEQYF | TGTGCCAGCAGTGAAGCTGCGGACAGCTTCGACGAGCAGTACTTC | - | TRBJ2-7 | - | TRBV6-1
CASSHPQGYEQYF | TGCGCCAGCAGCCACCCACAGGGCTACGAGCAGTACTTC | - | TRBJ2-7 | - | TRBV4-1
CASSLLRSPLHF | TGTGCCAGCAGCCTGCTACGATCACCCCTCCACTTT | - | TRBJ1-6 | - | TRBV12-3/TRBV12-4